The present TCR beta chain was sequenced within a study of Graves' ophthalmopathy and Graves' hyperthyroidism. The germline gives CDR1 SGHRS, CDR2 YFSETQ. Trimming shortened V by 3 bases and J by 3 bases, and 19 bases separated the two germline ends. This CDR3 is 16 amino acids long. For repertoire sequencing, the TCR beta CDR3 regions were amplified from RNA transcripts. The authors performed first-round RT-PCR with HTBI primers and then a second-round multiplex PCR. One entry per CDR3 protein results from TCRdb running MiXCR on the multiplex PCR reads. The sample holds 200,000 to 300,000 distinct CDR3 sequences; 45% are singletons and the top ten take around 47%. The study's findings and limits: Also, most clonotypes expanded in the thyroid above 0.001 frequency appeared in blood. With approximately 88% sensitivity and less than 83% specificity, a 13-signature model separated ophthalmopathy from stable hyperthyroidism.

On this clonotype: Its antigen remains unidentified.

Other autoimmune diseases, uncontrolled infections, pregnancy and lactation each led to patient exclusion. Each diagnosis was determined on the basis of clinical symptoms, serum thyroxine, TRAb, thyroid ultrasound and orbital computed tomography. Sample: peripheral blood. The TCR was taken from an adult man with Graves' ophthalmopathy. The chain uses TRBV5-1 and TRBJ2-7; D is perhaps TRBD1 or TRBD2 (6 bases each). The CDR3 DNA follows: TGCGCCAGCAGCTCGCTGGAGGGACACTATCACTACGAGCAGTACTTC. Its translation: CASSSLEGHYHYEQYF.